The 12 T cell receptor beta chains below all came from one sample that was sequenced in a study of regulatory T cells in long-lasting Graves disease. Described time point: newly diagnosed GD, antithyroid drugs for less than 3 months. Extracted RNA from PBMCs served as the source of the TCR library. CDR3-region Arm-PCR and iRepertoire HTBI primers produced the TCR beta libraries. One entry per CDR3 protein results from TCRdb running MiXCR on the multiplex PCR reads. There are some 600,000 distinct CDR3 sequences in the sample; 16% occur only once, and about 11% lies in the top ten. This sample was shared with a second study, whose subject was T cells in Graves' hyperthyroidism and ophthalmopathy.

The starting material was peripheral blood mononuclear cells (PBMCs), obtained at new diagnosis, from a patient treated with antithyroid drugs. The receptors derive from a man in his late teens or twenties with Graves disease.

This clonotype occurred many times. The rearrangement uses TRBV6-1 and TRBJ2-7; 8 bases agree with TRBD1. CDR3 length: 15 amino acids. Germline lookup yields CDR1 MNHNS and CDR2 SASEGT. The V gene end was trimmed by 0 bases and the J gene end by 4 bases; junction bases not matched to a gene: 5. CDR3 in amino acids: CASSEAPQGAYEQYF. In nucleotides, the CDR3 is TGTGCCAGCAGTGAAGCTCCCCAGGGGGCTTACGAGCAGTACTTC.

This clonotype was found many times. V and J are TRBV3-1 and TRBJ1-1, with 7 bases aligning to TRBD1. The CDR3 has 14 residues. Germline assignment: CDR1 LGHDT and CDR2 YNNKEL (reference sequence). Losses at the gene ends were 4 bases for V and 1 base for J; bases not matched to a gene: 3. In DNA form, the CDR3 reads TGTGCCAGCAGCCTCAGGGGGAAGAACACTGAAGCTTTCTTT. Protein: CASSLRGKNTEAFF.

A few counts support this clonotype. This chain connects TRBV7-9 to TRBJ2-6; D gene uncertain. V lost 2 bases to trimming and J lost 0 bases, with 5 bases between them. The CDR3 covers 15 residues. CDR1 and CDR2 from the germline V gene are SEHNR and FQNEAQ (reference sequence). The CDR3 region is CASSLTLSGANVLTF. The CDR3 region has the DNA TGTGCCAGCAGCTTAACGCTCTCTGGGGCCAACGTCCTGACTTTC. The variable domain in full, completed from reference TRBV7-9 and TRBJ2-6, reads DTGVSQNPRHKITKRGQNVTFRCDPISEHNRLYWYRQTLGQGPEFLTYFQNEAQLEKSRLLSDRFSAERPKGSFSTLEIQRTEQGDSAMYLCASSLTLSGANVLTFGAGSRLTVL.

Concerning this clonotype itself: Given a much more abundant clone one base away, this may be a read error. The chain couples TRBV28 to TRBJ2-7; the D gene is possibly TRBD2 (6 bases). Trimming took 4 bases from V and 3 from J, leaving 13 bases between them. This CDR3 has 14 amino acids. CDR1 and CDR2 from the germline V gene are MDHEN and SYDVKM. The DNA of the CDR3 is TGTGCCAGCAGTTCTTTCGGGAGTGACTACGAGCAGTACTTC. The encoded protein is CASSSFGSDYEQYF.

This clonotype was seen only a few times. The gene calls are TRBV6-1 and TRBJ2-2; possible D gene TRBD1, 6 bases. V gave up 7 bases and J gave up 4 bases, with 16 bases separating them. CDR3 length: 15 residues. Per germline, CDR1 MNHNS and CDR2 SASEGT. Here the CDR3 reads CASTFKQGFTGELFF. The CDR3, as DNA: TGTGCCAGCACCTTTAAACAGGGTTTCACCGGGGAGCTGTTTTTT.

This clonotype was seen more than once but under ten times. The rearrangement links TRBV7-2 to TRBJ1-5, with D possibly being TRBD1 (5 bases). The CDR3 length is 15 residues. Germline V lookup: CDR1 SGHTA, CDR2 FQGNSA. V lost 3 bases, J lost 5 bases, and 14 bases lay in between. The CDR3 DNA reads TGTGCCAGCAGCTTCACGGTCGACAGTCATCAGCCCCAGCATTTT. Its protein is CASSFTVDSHQPQHF.

This chain connects TRBV7-3 to TRBJ2-2, with D unresolved. The V end lost 4 bases, the J end lost 2 bases, and 20 bases lay between the germline ends. From germline, CDR1 is SGHTA and CDR2 FQGTGA. The CDR3 sequence is 18 residues long. The CDR3 nucleotides are TGTGCCAGCAGCTCAGACGTGGACGCAACGTCCAACACCGGGGAGCTGTTTTTT. It codes for CASSSDVDATSNTGELFF.

In its sample, this clonotype was seen many times. J is TRBJ1-2 and V is TRBV6-5; D may be TRBD1 (5 bases). The CDR3 runs 12 residues. V was cut by 4 bases and J by 8 bases, with 11 bases left in between. The germline V gene encodes CDR1 MNHEY and CDR2 SVGAGI. The CDR3 spells CASSFKTEGYTF. Here the CDR3 DNA reads TGTGCCAGCAGTTTCAAGACAGAAGGCTACACCTTC.

The chain employs TRBV5-6 and TRBJ1-2; D unclear. Trimming removed 0 bases from V and 2 bases from J, with 8 bases in between. CDR3 length: 14 amino acids. From germline, CDR1 is SGHDT and CDR2 YYEEEE. CDR3 sequence (DNA): TGTGCCAGCAGCTTGGACGGCATAAACTATGGCTACACCTTC. Its protein product is CASSLDGINYGYTF.

There are many counts of this clonotype. The J gene is TRBJ2-3, the V gene TRBV5-6; D uncertain. Germline CDR1 reads SGHDT; CDR2 reads YYEEEE. The length of the CDR3 is 13 residues. Trimming stripped 7 bases from V and 0 bases from J, with 9 bases between. CDR3 in DNA: TGTGCCAGCGCTCACGGGAGCACAGATACGCAGTATTTT. Residues: CASAHGSTDTQYF.

There are a few counts of this clonotype. The chain carries TRBV27 and TRBJ2-1, with D perhaps being TRBD1 or TRBD2 (5 bases each). This CDR3 contains 16 residues. V lost 0 bases and J lost 9, with 18 bases in between. The germline V gene has CDR1 MNHEY and CDR2 SMNVEV (reference sequence). CDR3 region: CASSLSSRQGEGEQFF. CDR3 sequence (DNA): TGTGCCAGCAGTTTATCGTCGAGGCAGGGAGAAGGTGAGCAGTTCTTC.

The chain employs TRBV19 and TRBJ2-1; no reliable D call. CDR1 LNHDA and CDR2 SQIVND come from the germline V gene (reference sequence). V lost 3 bases, J lost 2 bases, and 11 bases lay in between. The CDR3 is made up of 15 amino acids. CDR3 DNA sequence: TGTGCCAGTAGTATCCCCTCAGAAACCTACAATGAGCAGTTCTTC. Amino acids: CASSIPSETYNEQFF. The whole variable domain, remainder taken from reference TRBV19 and TRBJ2-1, is DGGITQSPKYLFRKEGQNVTLSCEQNLNHDAMYWYRQDPGQGLRLIYYSQIVNDFQKGDIAEGYSVSREKKESFPLTVTSAQKNPTAFYLCASSIPSETYNEQFFGPGTRLTVL.